A single sample is the source of the 3 T cell receptor beta chains below, sequenced in a study of Ad26.COV2.S vaccination and SARS-CoV-2 variants. Treatment defined: over 15 received Ad26.COV2.S at low or high dose, single or two shots; about 5 received placebo; per-sample allocation not given. Samples analyzed were those drawn on day 63 after the first vaccine or placebo injection. The repertoire was sequenced with immunoSEQ multiplex PCR; TCRdb's copy has only in-frame clones and lacks some. The sample gives 300,000 to 400,000 clones, approximately 86% of which show up once; approximately 2% is in the top ten. The sample in question was peripheral blood, obtained in a trial of Ad26.COV2.S vaccine versus placebo. Source of these receptors: a person between 18 and 60 years old who received the Ad26.COV2.S COVID-19 vaccine or a placebo.

V is TRBV5-8 and J is TRBJ2-4; unclear D gene. The V gene lost 2 bases and the J gene lost 5 bases, with 5 bases spanning the gap. The CDR3 sequence is 12 residues long. Germline assignment: CDR1 SGHTS and CDR2 YDEGEE. The CDR3 DNA sequence: TGTGCCAGCAGCTTCGTCCAAAACATTCAGTACTTC. Encoded protein: CASSFVQNIQYF.

This clone was found once. In DNA, the CDR3 is TGTGCCAGCAGCTCCCCGGGACTGTACGAGCAGTACTTC. Translated: CASSSPGLYEQYF. This rearrangement joins TRBV11-2 to TRBJ2-7; a possible D gene is TRBD2 (6 bases). CDR3 size: 13 residues. In germline, CDR1 is SGHAT, CDR2 FQNNGV. V was clipped by 4 bases and J by 4 bases, with 11 bases between them.

The chain is built from TRBV5-4 and TRBJ2-2; 9 bases agree with TRBD2. V dropped 5 bases and J dropped 6; count of bases not matched to a gene: 14. Per germline, CDR1 SGHNT and CDR2 YYREEE (reference sequence). The CDR3 is 17 amino acids. For the CDR3, the DNA is TGTGCCAGCAGTGTAGGGCGGGGGGGCCTTTCCCCCGGGGAGCTGTTTTTT. Translated: CASSVGRGGLSPGELFF.